This is a list of T cell receptor beta chains from one sample in a study of blood T cell repertoires in COVID-19. The method was immunoSEQ multiplex PCR; TCRdb's version includes in-frame clones alone and lacks a portion of them. The sample holds about 210,000 clones; roughly 80% are singletons and the top ten take approximately 6.9%. Material: peripheral blood. Receptors originate from a man aged 55 to 70 with acute or convalescent COVID-19. CDR3s include the opening cysteine and the closing phenylalanine or tryptophan. Fields, in order: clone size, V gene, D gene, J gene, CDR3 protein, CDR3 DNA. A D gene is named only where the DNA matches it firmly. A clone size is listed for some rows: how often the clone was seen (once, few, many), or a class if it is expanded.

clone size: once
V gene: TRBV12-5
D gene: TRBD1
J gene: TRBJ1-2
CDR3 protein: CASGPGTGYGYTF
CDR3 DNA: TGTGCTAGTGGTCCCGGGACAGGTTATGGCTACACCTTC

clone size: -
V gene: TRBV7-3
D gene: -
J gene: TRBJ2-3
CDR3 protein: CASSAYRDSDTQYF
CDR3 DNA: TGTGCCAGCAGCGCGTACAGGGATTCAGATACGCAGTATTTT

clone size: -
V gene: TRBV12-3/TRBV12-4
D gene: -
J gene: TRBJ2-5
CDR3 protein: CASSFSGETQYF
CDR3 DNA: TGTGCCAGCAGTTTTAGTGGTGAGACCCAGTACTTC

clone size: once
V gene: TRBV12-3/TRBV12-4
D gene: -
J gene: TRBJ1-2
CDR3 protein: CASRLTANYGYTF
CDR3 DNA: TGTGCCAGCAGACTTACAGCTAACTATGGCTACACCTTC

clone size: -
V gene: TRBV30
D gene: TRBD2
J gene: TRBJ2-2
CDR3 protein: CAWSVSRSSGIGTGELFF
CDR3 DNA: TGTGCCTGGAGTGTCTCTCGTTCTAGCGGGATTGGCACCGGGGAGCTGTTTTTT

clone size: -
V gene: TRBV19
D gene: -
J gene: TRBJ2-1
CDR3 protein: CASSIGPTQFF
CDR3 DNA: TGTGCCAGTAGTATAGGTCCGACTCAGTTCTTC

clone size: -
V gene: TRBV5-1
D gene: -
J gene: TRBJ1-4
CDR3 protein: CASSPDPGTGNEKLFF
CDR3 DNA: TGCGCCAGCAGCCCGGACCCCGGAACAGGGAATGAAAAACTGTTTTTT

clone size: -
V gene: TRBV18
D gene: TRBD1
J gene: TRBJ2-7
CDR3 protein: CASSPPGQGLYEQYF
CDR3 DNA: TGTGCCAGCTCACCGCCGGGACAGGGTCTCTACGAGCAGTACTTC

clone size: few
V gene: TRBV4-2
D gene: -
J gene: TRBJ1-6
CDR3 protein: CASSHLSGESPLHF
CDR3 DNA: TGTGCCAGCAGCCATCTCTCAGGGGAATCACCCCTCCACTTT

clone size: -
V gene: TRBV20-1
D gene: -
J gene: TRBJ2-2
CDR3 protein: CSASSGKNTGELFF
CDR3 DNA: TGCAGTGCTAGTTCGGGGAAGAACACCGGGGAGCTGTTTTTT

clone size: -
V gene: TRBV4-3
D gene: TRBD1
J gene: TRBJ1-2
CDR3 protein: CASSQDLRIGQGNYGYTF
CDR3 DNA: TGCGCCAGCAGCCAAGATTTGAGGATAGGACAGGGTAACTATGGCTACACCTTC

clone size: -
V gene: TRBV5-4
D gene: TRBD2
J gene: TRBJ2-4
CDR3 protein: CPAGGLGKNIQYF
CDR3 DNA: TGCCCGGCGGGGGGGTTGGGCAAAAACATTCAGTACTTC

clone size: -
V gene: TRBV2
D gene: -
J gene: TRBJ1-4
CDR3 protein: CASSEIQGIILFF
CDR3 DNA: TGTGCCAGCAGTGAGATCCAGGGAATAATACTGTTTTTT

clone size: -
V gene: TRBV6-5
D gene: -
J gene: TRBJ2-7
CDR3 protein: CASRPGTFHEQYF
CDR3 DNA: TGTGCCAGCAGACCCGGGACATTCCACGAGCAGTACTTC

clone size: -
V gene: TRBV15
D gene: TRBD2
J gene: TRBJ2-7
CDR3 protein: CATSTGGELVYEQYF
CDR3 DNA: TGTGCCACCAGCACGGGGGGGGAGTTAGTCTACGAGCAGTACTTC

clone size: -
V gene: TRBV11-2
D gene: -
J gene: TRBJ2-7
CDR3 protein: CASSLVPRSYEQYF
CDR3 DNA: TGTGCCAGCAGCTTAGTTCCTAGATCCTACGAGCAGTACTTC

clone size: -
V gene: TRBV15
D gene: -
J gene: TRBJ1-1
CDR3 protein: CATSREMTGEAFF
CDR3 DNA: TGTGCCACCAGCAGAGAAATGACAGGAGAAGCTTTCTTT

clone size: -
V gene: TRBV4-1
D gene: TRBD1
J gene: TRBJ2-7
CDR3 protein: CASSQRQGAGEQYF
CDR3 DNA: TGCGCCAGCAGCCAAAGGCAGGGGGCGGGGGAGCAGTACTTC

clone size: -
V gene: TRBV4-1
D gene: TRBD2
J gene: TRBJ2-1
CDR3 protein: CASSQGGYYNEQFF
CDR3 DNA: TGCGCCAGCAGCCAGGGAGGGTACTACAATGAGCAGTTCTTC

clone size: -
V gene: TRBV28
D gene: -
J gene: TRBJ1-2
CDR3 protein: CASSLFSGGNYGYTF
CDR3 DNA: TGTGCCAGCAGTTTATTTTCGGGAGGGAACTATGGCTACACCTTC

clone size: -
V gene: TRBV5-1
D gene: TRBD2
J gene: TRBJ2-1
CDR3 protein: CASSSTGTSGSSYNEQFF
CDR3 DNA: TGCGCCAGCAGCTCCACCGGGACTAGCGGGAGTTCCTACAATGAGCAGTTCTTC

clone size: once
V gene: TRBV27
D gene: TRBD2
J gene: TRBJ2-7
CDR3 protein: CASSPGLGGEQYF
CDR3 DNA: TGTGCCAGCAGTCCGGGACTAGGAGGCGAGCAGTACTTC

clone size: -
V gene: TRBV7-8
D gene: TRBD1
J gene: TRBJ2-2
CDR3 protein: CASSNEQGANRELFF
CDR3 DNA: TGTGCCAGCAGCAACGAACAGGGGGCGAACCGGGAGCTGTTTTTT

clone size: once
V gene: TRBV6-6
D gene: -
J gene: TRBJ2-2
CDR3 protein: CASTTGSGELFF
CDR3 DNA: TGTGCCAGCACTACCGGGTCCGGGGAGCTGTTTTTT

clone size: -
V gene: TRBV24-1
D gene: TRBD1
J gene: TRBJ1-6
CDR3 protein: CATSARDSSYNSPLHF
CDR3 DNA: TGTGCCACCAGTGCCCGGGACAGCTCCTATAATTCACCCCTCCACTTT

clone size: -
V gene: TRBV7-9
D gene: TRBD1
J gene: TRBJ1-2
CDR3 protein: CASSWGQGASLRGYTF
CDR3 DNA: TGTGCCAGCAGTTGGGGACAGGGGGCGAGCTTGCGAGGCTACACCTTC

clone size: few
V gene: TRBV28
D gene: -
J gene: TRBJ1-4
CDR3 protein: CASMSDRLTPTNEKLFF
CDR3 DNA: TGTGCCAGCATGAGTGACAGGCTGACCCCAACTAATGAAAAACTGTTTTTT

clone size: -
V gene: TRBV4-3
D gene: TRBD1
J gene: TRBJ1-2
CDR3 protein: CASSQEHYGTGRFYGYTF
CDR3 DNA: TGCGCCAGCAGCCAAGAGCATTATGGGACAGGGCGCTTCTATGGCTACACCTTC

clone size: -
V gene: TRBV5-1
D gene: -
J gene: TRBJ2-3
CDR3 protein: CASSPPQGPDTQYF
CDR3 DNA: TGCGCCAGCAGCCCCCCCCAGGGCCCAGATACGCAGTATTTT

clone size: -
V gene: TRBV5-1
D gene: -
J gene: TRBJ2-3
CDR3 protein: CASSPPGGGPSTDTQYF
CDR3 DNA: TGCGCCAGCAGCCCTCCGGGGGGCGGGCCTAGCACAGATACGCAGTATTTT

clone size: -
V gene: TRBV3-1/TRBV3-2
D gene: TRBD1
J gene: TRBJ1-3
CDR3 protein: CASSRKTGQGSGNTIYF
CDR3 DNA: TGTGCCAGCAGTCGCAAGACGGGACAGGGGTCTGGAAACACCATATATTTT

clone size: -
V gene: TRBV5-1
D gene: TRBD2
J gene: TRBJ2-3
CDR3 protein: CASTRTSGTFTDTQYF
CDR3 DNA: TGCGCCAGCACCCGGACTAGCGGGACTTTCACAGATACGCAGTATTTT

clone size: -
V gene: TRBV12-3/TRBV12-4
D gene: -
J gene: TRBJ1-1
CDR3 protein: CASEGRGRTEAFF
CDR3 DNA: TGTGCCAGCGAGGGGCGGGGTCGGACTGAAGCTTTCTTT

clone size: -
V gene: TRBV10-3
D gene: TRBD2
J gene: TRBJ2-3
CDR3 protein: CAISPSGSADTQYF
CDR3 DNA: TGTGCCATCAGTCCTAGCGGGAGTGCAGATACGCAGTATTTT

clone size: -
V gene: TRBV11-1
D gene: TRBD2
J gene: TRBJ2-5
CDR3 protein: CASSVGLTETQYF
CDR3 DNA: TGTGCCAGCAGCGTGGGACTAACAGAGACCCAGTACTTC

clone size: -
V gene: TRBV5-1
D gene: TRBD1
J gene: TRBJ1-1
CDR3 protein: CASSLAAGGSYVTEAFF
CDR3 DNA: TGCGCCAGCAGCTTGGCGGCAGGGGGTTCCTATGTAACTGAAGCTTTCTTT

clone size: -
V gene: TRBV21-1
D gene: -
J gene: TRBJ1-1
CDR3 protein: CASSKEGVIAFF
CDR3 DNA: TGTGCCAGCAGCAAAGAGGGAGTGATAGCTTTCTTT

clone size: -
V gene: TRBV7-2
D gene: -
J gene: TRBJ1-2
CDR3 protein: CASSAPAGGGYGYTF
CDR3 DNA: TGTGCCAGCAGCGCTCCAGCGGGGGGGGGCTATGGCTACACCTTC

clone size: -
V gene: TRBV2
D gene: -
J gene: TRBJ1-5
CDR3 protein: CASTEGGTGNQPQHF
CDR3 DNA: TGTGCCAGCACCGAGGGGGGGACGGGCAATCAGCCCCAGCATTTT

clone size: few
V gene: TRBV2
D gene: -
J gene: TRBJ2-7
CDR3 protein: CASSVAGPAYEQYF
CDR3 DNA: TGTGCCAGCAGTGTGGCGGGCCCAGCCTACGAGCAGTACTTC

clone size: -
V gene: TRBV12-3/TRBV12-4
D gene: -
J gene: TRBJ1-2
CDR3 protein: CASSPQGYGYTF
CDR3 DNA: TGTGCCAGCAGCCCTCAGGGGTATGGCTACACCTTC

clone size: -
V gene: TRBV7-2
D gene: TRBD2
J gene: TRBJ2-1
CDR3 protein: CASSLLAGGGNEQFF
CDR3 DNA: TGTGCCAGCAGCTTACTAGCGGGGGGTGGCAATGAGCAGTTCTTC

clone size: -
V gene: TRBV29-1
D gene: -
J gene: TRBJ1-2
CDR3 protein: CSVDGFSVEVNYGYTF
CDR3 DNA: TGCAGCGTTGACGGGTTCTCGGTGGAGGTTAACTATGGCTACACCTTC

clone size: once
V gene: TRBV25-1
D gene: -
J gene: TRBJ1-1
CDR3 protein: CASSPSAGSQRDTEAFF
CDR3 DNA: TGTGCCAGCAGTCCCAGCGCCGGTTCTCAAAGAGACACTGAAGCTTTCTTT

clone size: -
V gene: TRBV6-2/TRBV6-3
D gene: TRBD1
J gene: TRBJ1-5
CDR3 protein: CASSYGTGYGNQPQHF
CDR3 DNA: TGTGCCAGCAGTTACGGGACAGGGTATGGCAATCAGCCCCAGCATTTT

clone size: -
V gene: TRBV12-3/TRBV12-4
D gene: -
J gene: TRBJ1-2
CDR3 protein: CASSPQGYGYTF
CDR3 DNA: TGTGCCAGCAGTCCACAGGGCTATGGCTACACCTTC

clone size: -
V gene: TRBV7-2
D gene: -
J gene: TRBJ1-2
CDR3 protein: CASSLGWAGPNYGYTF
CDR3 DNA: TGTGCCAGCAGCTTAGGCTGGGCAGGGCCAAACTATGGCTACACCTTC

clone size: -
V gene: TRBV5-1
D gene: -
J gene: TRBJ1-1
CDR3 protein: CASSSGGTEAFF
CDR3 DNA: TGCGCCAGCAGCTCTGGAGGGACTGAAGCTTTCTTT

clone size: many
V gene: TRBV3-1/TRBV3-2
D gene: -
J gene: TRBJ1-2
CDR3 protein: CASSQDEGTGPGYTF
CDR3 DNA: TGTGCCAGCAGCCAAGACGAAGGAACAGGACCGGGCTACACCTTC

clone size: few
V gene: TRBV6-2/TRBV6-3
D gene: -
J gene: TRBJ1-1
CDR3 protein: CASSYGRPWNTEAFF
CDR3 DNA: TGTGCCAGCAGTTACGGGAGACCCTGGAACACTGAAGCTTTCTTT

clone size: -
V gene: TRBV6-6
D gene: TRBD1
J gene: TRBJ1-2
CDR3 protein: CASSYSGQGDGYTF
CDR3 DNA: TGTGCCAGCAGTTACTCTGGACAGGGAGATGGCTACACCTTC

clone size: -
V gene: TRBV19
D gene: -
J gene: TRBJ2-1
CDR3 protein: CASVATYNEQFF
CDR3 DNA: TGTGCCAGCGTAGCGACCTACAATGAGCAGTTCTTC

clone size: -
V gene: TRBV7-2
D gene: -
J gene: TRBJ2-7
CDR3 protein: CASSWGGSSYEQYF
CDR3 DNA: TGTGCCAGCAGTTGGGGCGGTAGCTCCTACGAGCAGTACTTC